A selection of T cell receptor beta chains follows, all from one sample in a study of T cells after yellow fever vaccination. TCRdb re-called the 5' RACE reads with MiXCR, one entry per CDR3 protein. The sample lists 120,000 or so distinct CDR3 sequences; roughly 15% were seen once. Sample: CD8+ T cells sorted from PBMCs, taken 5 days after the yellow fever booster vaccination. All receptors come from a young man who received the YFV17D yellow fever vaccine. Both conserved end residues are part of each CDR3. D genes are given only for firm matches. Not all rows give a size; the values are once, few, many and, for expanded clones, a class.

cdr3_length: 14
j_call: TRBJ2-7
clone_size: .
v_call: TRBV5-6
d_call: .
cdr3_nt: TGTGCCAGCAGCTTGGGTCCGGACACCTACGAGCAGTACTTC
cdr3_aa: CASSLGPDTYEQYF

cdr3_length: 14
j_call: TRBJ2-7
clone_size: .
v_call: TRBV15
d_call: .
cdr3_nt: TGTGCCACCAGCAGGGTCCTTGACCGCTACGAGCAGTACTTC
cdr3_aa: CATSRVLDRYEQYF

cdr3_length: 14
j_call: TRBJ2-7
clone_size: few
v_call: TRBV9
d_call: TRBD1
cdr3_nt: TGTGCCAGCAGCTACCGGGACAGGGACTACGAGCAGTACTTC
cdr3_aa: CASSYRDRDYEQYF

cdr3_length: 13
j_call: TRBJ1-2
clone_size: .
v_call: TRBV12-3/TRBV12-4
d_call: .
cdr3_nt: TGTGCCAGCAGTTCTCTACGCCCAAATGGCTACACCTTC
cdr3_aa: CASSSLRPNGYTF

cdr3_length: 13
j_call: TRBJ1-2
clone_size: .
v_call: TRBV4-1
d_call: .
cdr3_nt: TGCGCCAGCAGCCAATCCAGCTACTATGGCTACACCTTC
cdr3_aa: CASSQSSYYGYTF

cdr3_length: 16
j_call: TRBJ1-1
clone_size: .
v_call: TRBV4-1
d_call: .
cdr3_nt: TGCGCCAGCAGCCAAGTTAATGGGGGGCGTGGAACTGAAGCTTTCTTT
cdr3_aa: CASSQVNGGRGTEAFF

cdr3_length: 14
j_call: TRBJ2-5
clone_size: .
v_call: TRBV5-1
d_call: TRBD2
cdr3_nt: TGCGCCAGCAGCCGGACCGGGACTAGGGAGACCCAGTACTTC
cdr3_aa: CASSRTGTRETQYF

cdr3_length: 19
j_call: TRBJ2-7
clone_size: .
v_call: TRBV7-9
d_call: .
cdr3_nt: TGTGCCAGCAGCCTCAGAGCCACCTGGGACAAACCCGCAGATTACGAGCAGTACTTC
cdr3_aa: CASSLRATWDKPADYEQYF

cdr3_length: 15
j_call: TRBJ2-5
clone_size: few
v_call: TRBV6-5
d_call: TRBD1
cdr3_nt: TGTGCCAGCAGTTGGACAGGACAGGCGAAAGAGACCCAGTACTTC
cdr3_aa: CASSWTGQAKETQYF

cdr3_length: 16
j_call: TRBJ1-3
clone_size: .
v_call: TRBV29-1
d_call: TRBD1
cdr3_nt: TGCAGCGTTGAAGAGGGACAGGGGGTCTCTGGAAACACCATATATTTT
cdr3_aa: CSVEEGQGVSGNTIYF

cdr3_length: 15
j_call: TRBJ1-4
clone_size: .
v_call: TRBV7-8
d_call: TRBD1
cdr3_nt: TGTGCCAGCAGCAGCACAGGGGGAGGTGCTGAAAAACTGTTTTTT
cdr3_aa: CASSSTGGGAEKLFF

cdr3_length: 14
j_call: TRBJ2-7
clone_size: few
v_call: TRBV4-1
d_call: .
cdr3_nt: TGCGCCAGCAGCCCCGGGGCCAGTTCCTACGAGCAGTACTTC
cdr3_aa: CASSPGASSYEQYF

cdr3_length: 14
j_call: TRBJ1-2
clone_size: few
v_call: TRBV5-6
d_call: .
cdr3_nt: TGTGCCAGCAGCTTATGGGGGTCCCCCTATGGCTACACCTTC
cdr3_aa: CASSLWGSPYGYTF

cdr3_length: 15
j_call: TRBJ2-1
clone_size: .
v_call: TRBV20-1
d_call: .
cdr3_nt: TGCAGTGCTAGAGATATTCTAGGGGGACACAATGAGCAGTTCTTC
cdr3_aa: CSARDILGGHNEQFF

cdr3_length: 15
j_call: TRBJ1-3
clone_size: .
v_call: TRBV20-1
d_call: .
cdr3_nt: TGCAGTGCTAGACCCAAGAGGGAGTCTGGAAACACCATATATTTT
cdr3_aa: CSARPKRESGNTIYF

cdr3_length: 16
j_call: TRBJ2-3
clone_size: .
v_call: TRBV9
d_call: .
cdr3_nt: TGTGCCAGCAGCCATAGGGGCCAGGGGAGAACAGATACGCAGTATTTT
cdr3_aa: CASSHRGQGRTDTQYF

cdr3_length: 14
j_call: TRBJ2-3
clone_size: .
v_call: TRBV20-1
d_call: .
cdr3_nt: TGCAGTGCTAGAGATCGGCTAATCACAGATACGCAGTATTTT
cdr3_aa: CSARDRLITDTQYF

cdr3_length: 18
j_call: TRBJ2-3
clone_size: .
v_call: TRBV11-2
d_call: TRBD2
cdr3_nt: TGTGCCAGCAGCTTAGTCCCCCTTGTAGCGGGGGGGACAGATACGCAGTATTTT
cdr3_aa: CASSLVPLVAGGTDTQYF

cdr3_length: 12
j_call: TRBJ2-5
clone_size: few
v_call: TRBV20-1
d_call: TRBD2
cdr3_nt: TGCAGTGCTCCCTGGGGGGGGGAGACCCAGTACTTC
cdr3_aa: CSAPWGGETQYF

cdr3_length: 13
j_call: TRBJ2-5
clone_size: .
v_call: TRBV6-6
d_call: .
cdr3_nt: TGTGCCAGCACCATCGGGGGCCGTGAGACCCAGTACTTC
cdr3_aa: CASTIGGRETQYF

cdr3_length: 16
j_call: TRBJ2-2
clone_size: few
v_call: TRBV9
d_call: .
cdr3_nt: TGTGCCAGCAGCGTGGCCCTTCGACCGAACACCGGGGAGCTGTTTTTT
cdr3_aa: CASSVALRPNTGELFF

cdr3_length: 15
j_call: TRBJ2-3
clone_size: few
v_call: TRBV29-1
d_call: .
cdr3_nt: TGCAGCGTTGAGAGGGGCAGGGGGGGCACAGATACGCAGTATTTT
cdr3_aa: CSVERGRGGTDTQYF

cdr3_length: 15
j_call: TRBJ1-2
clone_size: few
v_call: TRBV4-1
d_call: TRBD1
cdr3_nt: TGCGCCAGCAGCCAAGGAGGGACAGCTATTTATGGCTACACCTTC
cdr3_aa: CASSQGGTAIYGYTF

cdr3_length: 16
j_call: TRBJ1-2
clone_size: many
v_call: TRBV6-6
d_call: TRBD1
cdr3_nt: TGTGCCAGCAGTTACTCACTACAGGGGCCGGGCTATGGCTACACCTTC
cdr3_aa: CASSYSLQGPGYGYTF

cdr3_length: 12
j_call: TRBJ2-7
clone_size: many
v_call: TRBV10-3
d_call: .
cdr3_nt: TGTGCCACACATCAGGGCACCTACGAGCAGTACTTC
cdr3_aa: CATHQGTYEQYF

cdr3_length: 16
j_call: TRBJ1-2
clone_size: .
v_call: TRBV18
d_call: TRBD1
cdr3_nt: TGTGCCAGCTCCCTGGATGGACAGGGGGTAGGGTATGGCTACACCTTC
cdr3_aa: CASSLDGQGVGYGYTF

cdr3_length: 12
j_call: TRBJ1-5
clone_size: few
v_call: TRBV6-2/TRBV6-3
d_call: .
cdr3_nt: TGTGCCAGCAGTTTGAGAGGGGCGCCCCAGCATTTT
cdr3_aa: CASSLRGAPQHF

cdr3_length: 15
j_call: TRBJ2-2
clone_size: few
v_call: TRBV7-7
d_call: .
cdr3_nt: TGTGCCAGCAGCTCGGACGTCGCGAACACCGGGGAGCTGTTTTTT
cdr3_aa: CASSSDVANTGELFF

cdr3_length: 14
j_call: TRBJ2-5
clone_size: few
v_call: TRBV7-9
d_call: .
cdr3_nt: TGTGCCAGCATACTGTGGGGGCGTGAAGAGACCCAGTACTTC
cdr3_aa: CASILWGREETQYF

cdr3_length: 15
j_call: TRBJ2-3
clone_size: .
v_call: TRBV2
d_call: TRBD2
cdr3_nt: TGTGCCAGCAGCCGGTGGCTAGCGGATACAGATACGCAGTATTTT
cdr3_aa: CASSRWLADTDTQYF

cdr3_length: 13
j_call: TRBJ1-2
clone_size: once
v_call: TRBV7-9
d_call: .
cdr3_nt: TGTGCCAGCAGCTTAGCGAAGACAGATGGCTACACCTTC
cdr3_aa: CASSLAKTDGYTF

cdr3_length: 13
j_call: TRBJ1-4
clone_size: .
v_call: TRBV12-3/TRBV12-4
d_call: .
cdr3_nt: TGTGCCAGCAGTACTCCAGTGGGGGAAAAACTGTTTTTT
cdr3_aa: CASSTPVGEKLFF

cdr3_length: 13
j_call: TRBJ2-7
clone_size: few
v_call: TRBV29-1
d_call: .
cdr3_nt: TGCAGCGTTGAAGATCCCACAGTCTACGAGCAGTACTTC
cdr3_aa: CSVEDPTVYEQYF

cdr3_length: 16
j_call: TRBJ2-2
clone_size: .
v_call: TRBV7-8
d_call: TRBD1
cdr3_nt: TGTGCCAGCAGCCCCCGACAGGGCGAGAACACCGGGGAGCTGTTTTTT
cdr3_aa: CASSPRQGENTGELFF

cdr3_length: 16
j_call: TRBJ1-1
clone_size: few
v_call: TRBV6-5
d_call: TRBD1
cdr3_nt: TGTGCCAGCAGTTACTCAACAGGGGGCGCGGGCACTGAAGCTTTCTTT
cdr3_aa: CASSYSTGGAGTEAFF

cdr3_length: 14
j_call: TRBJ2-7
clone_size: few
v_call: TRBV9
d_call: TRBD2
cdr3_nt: TGTGCCAGCAGCGTAGCCGCGGGGGGCTACGAGCAGTACTTC
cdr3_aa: CASSVAAGGYEQYF

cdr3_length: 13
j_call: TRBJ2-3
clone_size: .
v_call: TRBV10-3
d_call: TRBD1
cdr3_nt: TGTGCCATCAGTGTAGAGGGGGCCGATACGCAGTATTTT
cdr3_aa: CAISVEGADTQYF

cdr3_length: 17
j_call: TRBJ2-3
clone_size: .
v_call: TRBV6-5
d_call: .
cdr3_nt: TGTGCCAGCAGTACGGGGGACGGGGGCCCTAGGGGGAATACGCAGTATTTT
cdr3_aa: CASSTGDGGPRGNTQYF

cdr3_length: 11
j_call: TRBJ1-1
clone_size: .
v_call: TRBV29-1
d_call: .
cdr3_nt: TGCAGCGTTCTGTGGGAAACTGAAGCTTTCTTT
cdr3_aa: CSVLWETEAFF

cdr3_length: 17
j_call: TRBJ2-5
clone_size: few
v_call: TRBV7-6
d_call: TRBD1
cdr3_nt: TGTGCCAGCAGCTTTGGGACAGACCGTCCAGTTTCAGAGACCCAGTACTTC
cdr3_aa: CASSFGTDRPVSETQYF

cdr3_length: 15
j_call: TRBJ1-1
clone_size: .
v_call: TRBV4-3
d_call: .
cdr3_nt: TGCGCCAGCAGCCAACCCGGGACAAAAAACACTGAAGCTTTCTTT
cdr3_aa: CASSQPGTKNTEAFF

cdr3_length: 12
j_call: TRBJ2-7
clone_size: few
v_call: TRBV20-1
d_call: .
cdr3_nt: TGCAGTGCTAGAGACGGGGGCTACGAGCAGTACTTC
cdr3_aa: CSARDGGYEQYF

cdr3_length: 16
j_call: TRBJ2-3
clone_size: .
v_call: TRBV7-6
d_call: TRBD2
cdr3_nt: TGTGCCAGCAGCTCCTATTCGCGGGGGAGCACAGATACGCAGTATTTT
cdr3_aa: CASSSYSRGSTDTQYF

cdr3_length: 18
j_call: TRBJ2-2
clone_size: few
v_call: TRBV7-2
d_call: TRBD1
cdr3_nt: TGTGCCAGCAGCCCAGCCCCGGGACAGGGGGCGGACACCGGGGAGCTGTTTTTT
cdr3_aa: CASSPAPGQGADTGELFF

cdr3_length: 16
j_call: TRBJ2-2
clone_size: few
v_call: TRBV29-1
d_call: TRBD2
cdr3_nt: TGCAGCGTGCCACTAGCGGGGGGGCCGAACACCGGGGAGCTGTTTTTT
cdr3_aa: CSVPLAGGPNTGELFF

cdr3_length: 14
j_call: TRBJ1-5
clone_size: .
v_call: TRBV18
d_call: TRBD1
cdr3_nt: TGTGCCAGCTCCCAAGGACAGGATAATCAGCCCCAGCATTTT
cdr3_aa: CASSQGQDNQPQHF

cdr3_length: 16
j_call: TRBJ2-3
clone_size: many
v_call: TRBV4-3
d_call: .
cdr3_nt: TGCGCCAGCAGCCAAGGGTGGCGAGTTCGCACAGATACGCAGTATTTT
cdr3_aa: CASSQGWRVRTDTQYF

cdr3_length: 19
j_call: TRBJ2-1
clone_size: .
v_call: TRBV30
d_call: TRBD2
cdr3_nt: TGTGCCTGGAGAGCCCCCCGACTAGCGGGGGGGGGCTGGATGAATGAGCAGTTCTTC
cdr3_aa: CAWRAPRLAGGGWMNEQFF